These 17 T cell receptor beta chains were all obtained from the same sample, sequenced in a study of shared T cell receptors in the human thymus. TCRdb's table, derived via immunoSEQ multiplex PCR, lists solely in-frame clones and lacks some. The sample carries 650,000 to 950,000 clones, roughly 85% recorded once. The same sample was also studied in work on human thymus T cells.

The sequencing input was thymocytes. These receptors all stem from a girl younger than two with a congenital heart defect.

The chain recombines TRBV5-1 with TRBJ1-5, with 9 bases fitting TRBD1. The CDR3 is made up of 16 amino acids. Looked up from germline, CDR1 is SGHRS and CDR2 is YFSETQ. V dropped 4 bases and J dropped 4; count of bases not matched to a gene: 9. The CDR3 DNA reads as TGCGCCAGCAGCCTGACCGGGACAGGGAATAATCAGCCCCAGCATTTT. It specifies CASSLTGTGNNQPQHF.

About this clone: Sequence at one end of the junction differs from germline and may be a read error. The DNA of the CDR3 is TGTGCCAGCAGCTTGGAATCAGGGATAGCTGGAGACACCATATATTTT. Translating it yields CASSLESGIAGDTIYF. The chain is built from TRBV5-6 and TRBJ1-3, with a tentative D call TRBD1 (5 bases). The CDR3 is 16 amino acids. CDR1 is SGHDT, CDR2 YYEEEE, per germline.

V and J are TRBV28 and TRBJ2-5; 7 positions match TRBD1. CDR1 MDHEN and CDR2 SYDVKM come from the germline V gene. V trimming: 6 bases; J trimming: 3 bases; junction bases outside the gene matches: 13. CDR3 length: 16 amino acids. The CDR3 DNA follows: TGTGCCAGCAGAACCGGGACAGCCGGGAAGGAAGAGACCCAGTACTTC. Amino acids: CASRTGTAGKEETQYF. The full variable domain, with the rest looked up from reference TRBV28 and TRBJ2-5, is DVKVTQSSRYLVKRTGEKVFLECVQDMDHENMFWYRQDPGLGLRLIYFSYDVKMKEKGDIPEGYSVSREKKERFSLILESASTNQTSMYLCASRTGTAGKEETQYFGPGTRLLVL.

The genes are TRBV28 and TRBJ2-7; 7 bases fit TRBD1. This CDR3 is built from 13 residues. The germline CDR1 and CDR2 sequences are MDHEN and SYDVKM. V was clipped by 5 bases and J by 3 bases; unmatched bases: 4. For the CDR3, the DNA is TGTGCCAGCAGTGGAACAGGGGACTACGAGCAGTACTTC. This codes for CASSGTGDYEQYF. Complete variable domain (other parts from reference TRBV28 and TRBJ2-7): DVKVTQSSRYLVKRTGEKVFLECVQDMDHENMFWYRQDPGLGLRLIYFSYDVKMKEKGDIPEGYSVSREKKERFSLILESASTNQTSMYLCASSGTGDYEQYFGPGTRLTVT.

The chain couples TRBV11-2 to TRBJ2-7; D is perhaps TRBD2 (5 bases). The CDR3 loop spans 14 amino acids. Trimming took 0 bases from V and 4 from J, leaving 10 bases between them. Germline values: CDR1 SGHAT, CDR2 FQNNGV. The CDR3 reads CASSLDLAFYEQYF. The CDR3 DNA reads as TGTGCCAGCAGCTTAGATTTAGCGTTTTACGAGCAGTACTTC.

The chain combines TRBV6-6 with TRBJ1-5; possibly TRBD1 for D (5 bases). V lost 2 bases and J 1 base, leaving 12 bases between the germline ends. CDR1 is MNHNY and CDR2 is SVGAGI in the germline V gene (reference sequence). This CDR3 is built from 16 residues. The CDR3 nucleotides are TGTGCCAGCAGTTACCATGGACACCCCAGCAATCAGCCCCAGCATTTT. Residues: CASSYHGHPSNQPQHF.

V is TRBV9 and J is TRBJ2-2; 7 bases are shared with TRBD1. The V segment lost 6 bases and the J segment 2 bases; nucleotides outside the gene matches: 10. The CDR3 consists of 16 residues. Germline V gene sequence: CDR1 SGDLS, CDR2 YYNGEE. The CDR3 nucleotides read TGTGCCAGCAACCTGGGACAGAGACGAAACACCGGGGAGCTGTTTTTT. Amino acid sequence: CASNLGQRRNTGELFF.

This sequence joins TRBV5-6 and TRBJ2-3; D is uncertain. The germline gives CDR1 SGHDT, CDR2 YYEEEE. The CDR3 has 15 amino acids. The V and J ends lost 5 bases and 0 bases respectively, with 13 bases between them. The chain's CDR3 is CASSVKLPSTDTQYF. The CDR3 bases are TGTGCCAGCAGTGTAAAACTTCCTAGCACAGATACGCAGTATTTT.

This chain links TRBV5-4 with TRBJ2-1; possibly TRBD1 for D (5 bases). The CDR3 is 13 residues long. The germline V gene has CDR1 SGHNT and CDR2 YYREEE (reference sequence). Trimming left V 0 bases short and J 7 bases short, with 8 bases between. CDR3 coding DNA: TGTGCCAGCAGCTTGGAGGGGCGTAATGAGCAGTTCTTC. This translates into CASSLEGRNEQFF.

The rearrangement joins TRBV9 to TRBJ2-5; D is possibly TRBD2 (7 bases). V was clipped by 4 bases and J by 1 base, with 20 bases between them. Per the germline V gene, CDR1 is SGDLS and CDR2 is YYNGEE. The length of the CDR3 is 17 residues. The CDR3 loop is CASSSQGLAVIQETQYF. CDR3 nucleotide sequence: TGTGCCAGCAGCTCTCAGGGGCTAGCGGTGATCCAAGAGACCCAGTACTTC. The complete variable domain, with remaining parts taken from reference TRBV9 and TRBJ2-5, reads DSGVTQTPKHLITATGQRVTLRCSPRSGDLSVYWYQQSLDQGLQFLIQYYNGEERAKGNILERFSAQQFPDLHSELNLSSLELGDSALYFCASSSQGLAVIQETQYFGPGTRLLVL.

This clone is a singleton in its sample. The chain couples TRBV4-2 to TRBJ1-2, with TRBD1 matching 10 bases. V was pared by 3 bases and J by 0 bases, with 13 bases of the junction left unmatched. Germline CDR1 reads LGHNA; CDR2 reads YNFKEQ. The CDR3 runs to 19 residues. DNA of the CDR3: TGTGCCAGCAGCCATCGCGGGACAGGGGCCACGTTAGCTAACTATGGCTACACCTTC. The encoded protein is CASSHRGTGATLANYGYTF.

CDR3 region: CASSLRPAGGMNTEAFF. The CDR3 DNA follows: TGTGCCAGCAGCTTAAGACCGGCGGGGGGGATGAACACTGAAGCTTTCTTT. This chain links TRBV11-2 with TRBJ1-1; possible D gene TRBD1, 5 bases. This CDR3 is built from 17 residues. The germline CDR1 and CDR2 sequences are SGHAT and FQNNGV. V lost 2 bases and J lost 0, with 16 bases in between. The full variable domain, in which reference TRBV11-2 and TRBJ1-1 provide the parts outside the CDR3, is EAGVAQSPRYKIIEKRQSVAFWCNPISGHATLYWYQQILGQGPKLLIQFQNNGVVDDSQLPKDRFSAERLKGVDSTLKIQPAKLEDSAVYLCASSLRPAGGMNTEAFFGQGTRLTVV.

This chain uses TRBV11-2 with TRBJ1-6; 7 nucleotides line up with TRBD1. Per germline, CDR1 SGHAT and CDR2 FQNNGV. V was clipped by 2 bases and J by 7 bases; unmatched bases: 8. The CDR3 runs to 16 residues. The CDR3 sequence is CASSLNETGLNSPLHF. CDR3 DNA sequence: TGTGCCAGCAGCTTAAATGAGACAGGGCTAAATTCACCCCTCCACTTT.

This rearrangement joins TRBV5-1 to TRBJ2-3, with 10 bases matching TRBD2. The junction had 7 bases not matched to a gene; V was cut back by 0 bases and J by 0 bases. Germline CDR1 and CDR2: SGHRS and YFSETQ. The CDR3 sequence is 18 residues long. The CDR3 loop is CASSLAPSGGASTDTQYF. DNA of the CDR3: TGCGCCAGCAGCTTGGCCCCTAGCGGGGGTGCCAGCACAGATACGCAGTATTTT. Filled out from reference TRBV5-1 and TRBJ2-3, the complete variable domain reads KAGVTQTPRYLIKTRGQQVTLSCSPISGHRSVSWYQQTPGQGLQFLFEYFSETQRNKGNFPGRFSGRQFSNSRSEMNVSTLELGDSALYLCASSLAPSGGASTDTQYFGPGTRLTVL.

Here the CDR3 reads CASSDPQGGANEQFF. The CDR3 coding sequence is TGTGCCAGCAGCGATCCACAGGGGGGTGCCAATGAGCAGTTCTTC. This chain links TRBV28 with TRBJ2-1; 8 nucleotides align to TRBD1. The germline V gene has CDR1 MDHEN and CDR2 SYDVKM. The CDR3 has 15 residues. The V segment lost 6 bases and the J segment 6 bases; nucleotides outside the gene matches: 10.

This chain connects TRBV5-1 to TRBJ2-7; a weak D match, TRBD1 (8 bases). Germline lookup yields CDR1 SGHRS and CDR2 YFSETQ. V gave up 5 bases and J gave up 1 base, with 28 bases separating them. CDR3 length: 19 residues. CDR3 in DNA: TGCGCCAGCAGTCCCGGCCGAGACAGGGGTTGGGGAGGGTCCTACGAGCAGTACTTC. Translated: CASSPGRDRGWGGSYEQYF.

The chain joins TRBV15 to TRBJ2-2; no definite D call. This CDR3 has 16 amino acids. V was shortened by 1 base and J by 1 base, with 10 bases between the two germline ends. Germline CDR1 reads LNHNV; CDR2 reads YYDKDF (reference sequence). The CDR3 region is CATSRGVVQNTGELFF. CDR3 in DNA: TGTGCCACCAGCAGAGGAGTGGTCCAGAACACCGGGGAGCTGTTTTTT.